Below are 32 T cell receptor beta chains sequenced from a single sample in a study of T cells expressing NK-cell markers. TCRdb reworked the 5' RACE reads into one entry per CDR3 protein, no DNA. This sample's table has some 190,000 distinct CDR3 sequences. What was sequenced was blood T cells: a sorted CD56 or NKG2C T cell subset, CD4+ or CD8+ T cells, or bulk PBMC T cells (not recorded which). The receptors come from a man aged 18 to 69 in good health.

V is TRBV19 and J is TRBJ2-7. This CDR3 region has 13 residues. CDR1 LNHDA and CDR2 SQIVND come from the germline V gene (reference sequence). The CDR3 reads CASSMAIRYEQYF.

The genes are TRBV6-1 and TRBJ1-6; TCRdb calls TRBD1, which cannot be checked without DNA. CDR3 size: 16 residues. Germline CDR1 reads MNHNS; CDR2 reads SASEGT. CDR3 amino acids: CASSVLVGGINSPLHF.

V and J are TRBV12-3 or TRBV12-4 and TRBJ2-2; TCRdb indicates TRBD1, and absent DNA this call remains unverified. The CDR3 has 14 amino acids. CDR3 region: CASIYNAGPGELFF.

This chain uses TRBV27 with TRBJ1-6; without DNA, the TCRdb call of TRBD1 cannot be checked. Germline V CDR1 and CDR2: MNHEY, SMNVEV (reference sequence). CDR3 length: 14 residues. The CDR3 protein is CASSMGAYNSPLHF.

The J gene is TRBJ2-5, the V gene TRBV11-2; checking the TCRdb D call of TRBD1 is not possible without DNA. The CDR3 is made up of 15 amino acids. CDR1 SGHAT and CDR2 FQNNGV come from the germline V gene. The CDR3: CASSWLTGNRETQYF.

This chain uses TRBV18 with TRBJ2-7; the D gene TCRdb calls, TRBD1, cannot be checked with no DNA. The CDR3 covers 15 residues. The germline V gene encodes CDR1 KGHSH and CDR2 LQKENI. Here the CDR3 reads CASSPTRGTWFEQYF.

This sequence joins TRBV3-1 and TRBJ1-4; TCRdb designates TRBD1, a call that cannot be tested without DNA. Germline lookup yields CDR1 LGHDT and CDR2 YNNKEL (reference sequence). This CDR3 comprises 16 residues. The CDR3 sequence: CASSQGYREVSEKLFF.

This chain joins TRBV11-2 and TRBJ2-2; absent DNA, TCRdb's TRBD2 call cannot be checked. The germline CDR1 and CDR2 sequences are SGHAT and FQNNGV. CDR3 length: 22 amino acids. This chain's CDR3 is CASSLGRIRDYTPIPNTGELFF.

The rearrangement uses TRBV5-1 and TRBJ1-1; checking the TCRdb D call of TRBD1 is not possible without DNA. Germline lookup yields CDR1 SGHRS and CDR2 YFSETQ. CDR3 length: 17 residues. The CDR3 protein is CASSLVQGAGGNTEAFF. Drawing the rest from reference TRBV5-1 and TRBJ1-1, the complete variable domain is KAGVTQTPRYLIKTRGQQVTLSCSPISGHRSVSWYQQTPGQGLQFLFEYFSETQRNKGNFPGRFSGRQFSNSRSEMNVSTLELGDSALYLCASSLVQGAGGNTEAFFGQGTRLTVV.

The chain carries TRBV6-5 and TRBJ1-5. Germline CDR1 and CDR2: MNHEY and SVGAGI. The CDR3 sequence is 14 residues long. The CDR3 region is CASSNTGGNQPQHF.

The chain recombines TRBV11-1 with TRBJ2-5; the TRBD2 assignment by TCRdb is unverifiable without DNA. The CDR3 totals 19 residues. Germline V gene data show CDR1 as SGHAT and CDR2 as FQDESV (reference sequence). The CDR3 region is CASSLPYWTSGGPEETQYF.

CDR3: CSATGEGNTIYF. V and J are TRBV20-1 and TRBJ1-3. CDR1 and CDR2 from the germline V gene are DFQATT and SNEGSKA (reference sequence). This CDR3 is built from 12 residues.

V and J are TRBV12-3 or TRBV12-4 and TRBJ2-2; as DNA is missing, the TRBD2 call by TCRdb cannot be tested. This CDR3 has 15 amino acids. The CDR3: CASSSGLAGPGELFF.

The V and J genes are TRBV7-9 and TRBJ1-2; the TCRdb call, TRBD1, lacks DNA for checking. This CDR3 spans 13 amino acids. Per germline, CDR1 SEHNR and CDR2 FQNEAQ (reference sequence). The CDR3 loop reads CASSPPGSGGYTF.

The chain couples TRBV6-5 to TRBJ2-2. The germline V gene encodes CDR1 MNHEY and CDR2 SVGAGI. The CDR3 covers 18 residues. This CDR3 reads CASSYSRPGLGDTGELFF.

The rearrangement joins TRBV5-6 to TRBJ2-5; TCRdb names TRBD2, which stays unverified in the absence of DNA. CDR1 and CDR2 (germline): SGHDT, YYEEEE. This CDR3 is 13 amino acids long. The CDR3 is CASSLDLVETQYF.

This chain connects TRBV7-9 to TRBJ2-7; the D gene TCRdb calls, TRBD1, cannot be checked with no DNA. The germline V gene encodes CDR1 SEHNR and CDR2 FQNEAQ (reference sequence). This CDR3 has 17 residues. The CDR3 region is CASSPQQGGIFMYEQYF.

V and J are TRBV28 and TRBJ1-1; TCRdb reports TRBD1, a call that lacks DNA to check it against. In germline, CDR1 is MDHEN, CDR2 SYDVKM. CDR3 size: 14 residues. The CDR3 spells CASSTGQGIGRAFF.

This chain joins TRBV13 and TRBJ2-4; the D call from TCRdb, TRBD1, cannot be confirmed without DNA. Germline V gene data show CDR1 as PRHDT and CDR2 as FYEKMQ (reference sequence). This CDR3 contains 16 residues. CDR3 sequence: CASSLGGGRSKNIQYF.

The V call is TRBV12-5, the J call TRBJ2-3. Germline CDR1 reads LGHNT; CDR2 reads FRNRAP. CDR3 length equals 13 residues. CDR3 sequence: CASGLDPSDTQYF.

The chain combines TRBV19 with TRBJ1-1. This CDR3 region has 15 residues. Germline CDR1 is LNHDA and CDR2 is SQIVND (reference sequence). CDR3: CASSPSGGGYTEAFF.

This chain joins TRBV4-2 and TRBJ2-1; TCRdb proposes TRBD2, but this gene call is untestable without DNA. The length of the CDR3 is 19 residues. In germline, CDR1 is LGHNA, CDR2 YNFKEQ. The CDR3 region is CASSDPGLAAQTELNEQFF.

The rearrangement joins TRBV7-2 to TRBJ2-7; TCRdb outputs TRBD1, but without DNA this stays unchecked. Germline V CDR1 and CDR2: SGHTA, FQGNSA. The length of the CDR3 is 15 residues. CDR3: CASSLATSGATEQYF.

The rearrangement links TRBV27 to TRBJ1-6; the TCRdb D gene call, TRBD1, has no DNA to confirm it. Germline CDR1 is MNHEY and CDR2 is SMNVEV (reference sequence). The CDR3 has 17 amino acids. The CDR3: CASSLRTGELWNSPLHF.

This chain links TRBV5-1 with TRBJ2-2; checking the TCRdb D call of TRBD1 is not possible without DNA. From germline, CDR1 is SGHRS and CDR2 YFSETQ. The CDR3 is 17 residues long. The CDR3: CASSPIQGRVNTGELFF.

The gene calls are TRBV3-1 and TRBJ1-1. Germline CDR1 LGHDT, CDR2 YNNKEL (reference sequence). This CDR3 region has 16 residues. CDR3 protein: CASSLLVGGLNTEAFF. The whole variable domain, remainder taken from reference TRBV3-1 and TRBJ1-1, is DTAVSQTPKYLVTQMGNDKSIKCEQNLGHDTMYWYKQDSKKFLKIMFSYNNKELIINETVPNRFSPKSPDKAHLNLHINSLELGDSAVYFCASSLLVGGLNTEAFFGQGTRLTVV.

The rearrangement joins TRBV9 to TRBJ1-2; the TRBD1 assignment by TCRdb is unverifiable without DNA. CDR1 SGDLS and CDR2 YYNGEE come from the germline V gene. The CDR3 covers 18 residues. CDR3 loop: CASSPSGGLPNSNYGYTF. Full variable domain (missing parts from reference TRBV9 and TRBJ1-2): DSGVTQTPKHLITATGQRVTLRCSPRSGDLSVYWYQQSLDQGLQFLIQYYNGEERAKGNILERFSAQQFPDLHSELNLSSLELGDSALYFCASSPSGGLPNSNYGYTFGSGTRLTVV.

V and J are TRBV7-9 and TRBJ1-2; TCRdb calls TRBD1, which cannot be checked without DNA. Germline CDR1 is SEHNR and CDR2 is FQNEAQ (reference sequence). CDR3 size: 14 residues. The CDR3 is CASRPGTLDYGYTF. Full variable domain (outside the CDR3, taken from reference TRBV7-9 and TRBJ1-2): DTGVSQNPRHKITKRGQNVTFRCDPISEHNRLYWYRQTLGQGPEFLTYFQNEAQLEKSRLLSDRFSAERPKGSFSTLEIQRTEQGDSAMYLCASRPGTLDYGYTFGSGTRLTVV.

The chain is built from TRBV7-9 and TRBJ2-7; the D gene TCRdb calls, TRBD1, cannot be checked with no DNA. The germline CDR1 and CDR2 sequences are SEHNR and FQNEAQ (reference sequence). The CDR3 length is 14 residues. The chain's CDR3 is CASSFPDRAYEQYF.

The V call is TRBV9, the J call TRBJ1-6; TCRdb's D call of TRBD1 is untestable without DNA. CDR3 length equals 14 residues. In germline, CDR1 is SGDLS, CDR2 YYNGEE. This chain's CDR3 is CASSLQGQASPLHF. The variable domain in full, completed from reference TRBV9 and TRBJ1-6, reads DSGVTQTPKHLITATGQRVTLRCSPRSGDLSVYWYQQSLDQGLQFLIQYYNGEERAKGNILERFSAQQFPDLHSELNLSSLELGDSALYFCASSLQGQASPLHFGNGTRLTVT.

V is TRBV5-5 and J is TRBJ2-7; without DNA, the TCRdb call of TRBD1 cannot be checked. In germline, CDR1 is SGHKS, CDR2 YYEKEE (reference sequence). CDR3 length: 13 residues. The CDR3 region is CASATGFGYEQYF. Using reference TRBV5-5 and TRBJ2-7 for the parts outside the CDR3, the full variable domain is DAGVTQSPTHLIKTRGQQVTLRCSPISGHKSVSWYQQVLGQGPQFIFQYYEKEERGRGNFPDRFSARQFPNYSSELNVNALLLGDSALYLCASATGFGYEQYFGPGTRLTVT.

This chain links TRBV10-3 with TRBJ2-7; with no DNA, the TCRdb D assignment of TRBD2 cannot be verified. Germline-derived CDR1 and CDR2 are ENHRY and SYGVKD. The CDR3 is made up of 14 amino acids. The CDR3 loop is CAIRLAGETGEQYF.